These T cell receptor beta chains were read from a single sample in a study of blood T cell repertoires in COVID-19. Here immunoSEQ multiplex PCR was the method, and the copy in TCRdb shows in-frame clones only, minus some. The sample yields 200,000 to 300,000 clones, 70% to 85% seen once. Sequenced input: peripheral blood. The receptors stem from a woman older than 75 with acute or convalescent COVID-19. Each CDR3 is given with its conserved first and last residue. D genes are given only for firm matches.

TRBV4-2,TRBD2,17,TRBJ2-5,TGTGCCAGCAGCCAAGGGGCGGCTAGCGGGAGCCAAGAGACCCAGTACTTC,CASSQGAASGSQETQYF
TRBV9,-,13,TRBJ1-2,TGTGCCAGCAGCGTAGACTACGGTGGCGGCTACACCTTC,CASSVDYGGGYTF
TRBV12-5,-,13,TRBJ1-1,TGTGCTAGTGCCCCCACAGGTTACACTGAAGCTTTCTTT,CASAPTGYTEAFF
TRBV27,TRBD2,17,TRBJ2-7,TGTGCCAGCAGCCATTCGGGACTAGCGGGACTACCCTACGAGCAGTACTTC,CASSHSGLAGLPYEQYF
TRBV4-3,-,15,TRBJ2-5,TGCGCCAGCAGCCCCTCCCTTGCGGGCCAAGAGACCCAGTACTTC,CASSPSLAGQETQYF
TRBV6-5,-,15,TRBJ1-6,TGTGCCAGCAGTTCGCTGGGGGGAGTCAATTCACCCCTCCACTTT,CASSSLGGVNSPLHF
TRBV6-5,-,12,TRBJ1-2,TGTGCCAGCAGTCCACACAGTGGCGGCTACACCTTC,CASSPHSGGYTF
TRBV15,TRBD1,17,TRBJ2-2,TGTGCCACCAGCAGAGATCGTAGGACAGGGGACACCGGGGAGCTGTTTTTT,CATSRDRRTGDTGELFF
TRBV7-2,-,14,TRBJ2-1,TGTGCCAGCAGCTTAGCGTGGCAGAACAATGAGCAGTTCTTC,CASSLAWQNNEQFF
TRBV6-5,TRBD1,15,TRBJ2-7,TGTGCCAGCAGTTCCGGGACAGGGTCCCCATACGAGCAGTACTTC,CASSSGTGSPYEQYF
TRBV5-6,TRBD2,17,TRBJ2-3,TGTGCCAGCAGCCTCCCGGGACTAGCGGGGGGCCCAGATACGCAGTATTTT,CASSLPGLAGGPDTQYF
TRBV12-3/TRBV12-4,TRBD1,13,TRBJ1-2,TGTGCCAGCGGACAGACAGGGTTCTATGGCTACACCTTC,CASGQTGFYGYTF
TRBV5-6,TRBD1,15,TRBJ1-2,TGTGCCAGCAGCTTGGCTAACAGGGGGCACTATGGCTACACCTTC,CASSLANRGHYGYTF